This T cell receptor beta chain came from a study of T cell repertoires in cytomegalovirus infection. MiXCR, applied by TCRdb to the reads, yields one record per CDR3 protein. The sample shows roughly 860,000 distinct CDR3 sequences, approximately 30% of them seen only once. With regard to this clonotype: Its antigen is undetermined.

The study's findings and limits: HLA-C-restricted TCR beta clonotypes specific for CMV led the ex vivo response. Carriers of CMV plus the relevant HLA were identified by cumulative public TCR beta family frequency.

Germline CDR1 MDHEN, CDR2 SYDVKM. The V end lost 3 bases, the J end lost 5 bases, and 13 bases lay between the germline ends. CDR3 length: 14 residues. The chain uses TRBV28 and TRBJ1-1; D is unclear. Source: cultured CD8+ T cells from PBMCs, taken from culture after CMV antigen stimulation. This clonotype originated in a human donor in good health (CMV status not recorded). Some clones in this sample may be carry-over from other donors' samples. The CDR3 nucleotides are TGTGCCAGCAGTTTTGCTGGCCGAGAGACTGAAGCTTTCTTT. It translates to CASSFAGRETEAFF.